These T cell receptor beta chains were read from a single sample in a study of T cell responses to AZD1222 COVID-19 vaccine. The table came from immunoSEQ multiplex PCR; TCRdb's copy has only in-frame clones and leaves some out. The table shows approximately 150,000 clones, with approximately 89% occurring only once. Sequenced here: peripheral blood, sampled on day 0 of AZD1222 vaccination. The receptors shown here come from an adult in good health. Both conserved end residues are part of each CDR3. Each record gives: V gene, D gene, J gene, clone size, CDR3 protein, CDR3 DNA. A D gene is named only where the DNA matches it firmly. The listing skips clone size in some rows; elsewhere it reads once, few, many or a size class.

TRBV9	TRBD1	TRBJ1-5	NA	CASSVGGTGDQPQHF	TGTGCCAGCAGCGTAGGGGGGACAGGGGATCAGCCCCAGCATTTT
TRBV6-2/TRBV6-3	NA	TRBJ1-2	NA	CASSYSEVYGYTF	TGTGCCAGCAGTTATTCAGAGGTCTATGGCTACACCTTC
TRBV9	TRBD2	TRBJ2-1	NA	CASSSSSSGINNEQFF	TGTGCCAGCAGCAGCAGCTCTAGCGGGATTAACAATGAGCAGTTCTTC
TRBV2	NA	TRBJ1-4	NA	CASITDILSNNEKLFF	TGTGCCAGCATTACGGACATTTTAAGCAACAATGAAAAACTGTTTTTT
TRBV5-1	NA	TRBJ2-7	NA	CASSLLGTFVGEQYF	TGCGCCAGCAGCTTGTTGGGGACATTCGTCGGCGAGCAGTACTTC
TRBV11-2	NA	TRBJ2-1	NA	CASSHGSSYNEQFF	TGTGCCAGCAGCCACGGGAGCTCCTACAATGAGCAGTTCTTC
TRBV3-1/TRBV3-2	TRBD1	TRBJ2-7	NA	CASSQAGGSDEQYF	TGTGCCAGCAGCCAAGCAGGGGGCAGCGACGAGCAGTACTTC
TRBV10-3	NA	TRBJ1-5	NA	CAISEAPWPGQSNQPQHF	TGTGCCATCAGTGAGGCGCCTTGGCCCGGACAGAGCAATCAGCCCCAGCATTTT
TRBV5-5	NA	TRBJ2-3	NA	CASSFIGLSRSDTQYF	TGTGCCAGCAGCTTTATCGGCCTCTCCAGATCAGATACGCAGTATTTT
TRBV19	NA	TRBJ1-4	few	CASSIDGNEKLFF	TGTGCCAGTAGTATAGACGGGAACGAAAAACTGTTTTTT
TRBV5-5	NA	TRBJ1-6	NA	CASSLEGISSPLHF	TGTGCCAGCAGCTTGGAGGGGATCAGTTCACCCCTCCACTTT
TRBV2	NA	TRBJ2-2	NA	CASCRNTGELFF	TGTGCCAGCTGTAGGAACACCGGGGAGCTGTTTTTT
TRBV28	NA	TRBJ1-5	NA	CASIRQDRGQPQHF	TGTGCCAGCATCCGACAGGATAGAGGCCAGCCCCAGCATTTT
TRBV3-1/TRBV3-2	TRBD2	TRBJ2-1	NA	CASSQMVAGNEQFF	TGTGCCAGCAGCCAGATGGTAGCGGGAAATGAGCAGTTCTTC
TRBV29-1	TRBD1	TRBJ2-6	NA	CSAGQGAGANVLTF	TGCAGCGCCGGACAGGGCGCTGGGGCCAACGTCCTGACTTTC
TRBV11-2	NA	TRBJ1-1	few	CASSFLENTEAFF	TGTGCCAGCAGCTTCCTAGAGAACACTGAAGCTTTCTTT
TRBV6-6	NA	TRBJ1-5	NA	CASRSIDSNQPQHF	TGTGCCAGCAGGTCGATAGATAGCAATCAGCCCCAGCATTTT
TRBV24-1	NA	TRBJ2-3	NA	CATSGGAHADTQYF	TGTGCCACCAGTGGTGGGGCCCACGCAGATACGCAGTATTTT
TRBV7-2	TRBD1	TRBJ2-1	NA	CASREGTVYNEQFF	TGTGCCAGCCGCGAGGGGACAGTTTACAATGAGCAGTTCTTC
TRBV5-4	TRBD1	TRBJ1-5	NA	CASSPDRAREPQHF	TGTGCCAGCAGCCCGGACAGGGCGAGGGAGCCCCAGCATTTT
TRBV5-4	NA	TRBJ2-5	NA	CASSLGGQETQYF	TGTGCCAGCAGCTTGGGAGGCCAAGAGACCCAGTACTTC
TRBV4-1	NA	TRBJ1-2	NA	CASSHTGVEYGYTF	TGCGCCAGCAGCCACACGGGAGTGGAATATGGCTACACCTTC
TRBV7-8	TRBD1	TRBJ1-6	NA	CASSPGTANSPLHF	TGTGCCAGCAGCCCAGGGACAGCCAATTCACCCCTCCACTTT
TRBV5-4	TRBD2	TRBJ2-2	NA	CASSLSAGGGNTGELFF	TGTGCCAGCAGCTTGTCTGCGGGAGGTGGGAACACCGGGGAGCTGTTTTTT
TRBV30	TRBD1	TRBJ1-5	NA	CAWSVSGTGGYQPQHF	TGTGCCTGGAGTGTCTCCGGGACAGGGGGGTATCAGCCCCAGCATTTT
TRBV5-5	TRBD1	TRBJ1-2	few	CASSQTGDISYGYTF	TGTGCCAGCAGCCAGACAGGGGACATCTCCTATGGCTACACCTTC
TRBV9	TRBD2	TRBJ2-2	NA	CASSPQASGNTGELFF	TGTGCCAGCAGCCCTCAGGCTAGCGGGAACACCGGGGAGCTGTTTTTT
TRBV5-1	NA	TRBJ2-7	once	CASTPDGGTYEQYF	TGCGCCAGCACCCCCGATGGAGGGACCTACGAGCAGTACTTC
TRBV4-1	NA	TRBJ1-2	NA	CASSQEGDPRGHNYGYTF	TGCGCCAGCAGCCAAGAGGGGGACCCAAGGGGTCATAACTATGGCTACACCTTC
TRBV6-5	TRBD1	TRBJ1-2	NA	CATSATGLYGYTF	TGTGCCACCAGCGCGACAGGGCTCTATGGCTACACCTTC
TRBV11-2	NA	TRBJ1-2	NA	CASSPLSGWGNYGYTF	TGTGCCAGCAGCCCTTTATCCGGATGGGGGAACTATGGCTACACCTTC
TRBV6-2/TRBV6-3	TRBD1	TRBJ1-1	NA	CASSYSINRGQKNTEAFF	TGTGCCAGCAGTTACTCTATAAACAGGGGGCAGAAAAACACTGAAGCTTTCTTT
TRBV19	NA	TRBJ2-7	NA	CASSPGTDLYEQYF	TGTGCCAGTAGCCCAGGAACCGACCTCTACGAGCAGTACTTC
TRBV7-2	NA	TRBJ2-3	NA	CASRPGGTDTQYF	TGTGCCAGCAGACCCGGAGGGACAGATACGCAGTATTTT
TRBV27	TRBD1	TRBJ2-7	NA	CASSLSPRTGRDEQYF	TGTGCCAGCAGTTTAAGCCCTCGGACAGGGCGAGACGAGCAGTACTTC
TRBV28	TRBD1	TRBJ2-5	NA	CASSLATGSGETQYF	TGTGCCAGCAGTTTAGCGACAGGGAGTGGAGAGACCCAGTACTTC
TRBV21-1	NA	TRBJ2-7	NA	CASSRRRTQGADEQYF	TGTGCCAGCAGCAGGCGGAGGACCCAGGGTGCTGACGAGCAGTACTTC
TRBV28	NA	TRBJ1-5	NA	CASSFGGGERQPQHF	TGTGCCAGCAGTTTTGGTGGGGGTGAAAGACAGCCCCAGCATTTT
TRBV6-5	NA	TRBJ1-6	NA	CASSLRASPLHF	TGTGCCAGCAGTCTCAGGGCCTCACCCCTCCACTTT
TRBV6-5	TRBD2	TRBJ2-3	NA	CATGRISAGDTQYF	TGTGCCACCGGGAGGATTTCAGCCGGAGATACGCAGTATTTT
TRBV5-1	TRBD1	TRBJ2-7	NA	CASSFRRGTGMHEQYF	TGCGCCAGCAGCTTTAGACGAGGGACAGGGATGCACGAGCAGTACTTC
TRBV6-2/TRBV6-3	NA	TRBJ2-6	NA	CASSPPRPSGANVLTF	TGTGCCAGCAGCCCTCCCAGGCCCTCTGGGGCCAACGTCCTGACTTTC
TRBV7-9	NA	TRBJ2-7	NA	CASSRPGRLYEQYF	TGTGCCAGCAGCCGGCCGGGTAGACTCTACGAGCAGTACTTC
TRBV27	NA	TRBJ2-1	few	CASSFGTLRGNEQFF	TGTGCCAGCAGTTTCGGGACTCTTAGAGGGAATGAGCAGTTCTTC
TRBV18	NA	TRBJ2-5	NA	CASSPIGETQYF	TGTGCCAGCTCACCAATAGGAGAGACCCAGTACTTC
TRBV5-4	NA	TRBJ1-2	once	CASSPTGYYGYTF	TGTGCCAGCAGCCCCACAGGGTACTATGGCTACACCTTC
TRBV30	NA	TRBJ2-7	NA	CAYRRGGVSSYEQYF	TGTGCCTACCGTAGGGGTGGGGTAAGCTCCTACGAGCAGTACTTC
TRBV28	NA	TRBJ2-1	NA	CASRLFGSGSYNEQFF	TGTGCCAGCAGGCTCTTCGGGAGCGGTTCCTACAATGAGCAGTTCTTC
TRBV29-1	NA	TRBJ2-7	NA	CSVRVDYEQYF	TGCAGCGTTCGGGTGGACTACGAGCAGTACTTC
TRBV19	NA	TRBJ1-3	NA	CASSNRPSSGNTIYF	TGTGCCAGTAGCAACAGGCCAAGCTCTGGAAACACCATATATTTT